This passage covers 30 T cell receptor beta chains from one sample sequenced in a study of T-cell reconstitution after alpha-beta-depleted transplantation in children. It was with unique molecular identifiers that the TCRbeta library was prepared. A single record per CDR3 protein comes from TCRdb applying MiXCR to the PCR reads. Of fewer than 700,000 distinct CDR3 sequences detected, over 10% appear once; the ten largest clones hold approximately 2.1%. This specimen was PBMCs, mostly from graft donor cells, taken 360 days after TCRalphabeta/CD19-depleted stem cell transplant. These receptors were obtained from a male patient younger than 18 who had a stem cell transplant for acute myeloid leukemia, so the T cells may come from the graft donor.

This clonotype occurred many times. This chain uses TRBV28 with TRBJ2-7; D possibly corresponds to TRBD2 (5 bases). The CDR3 sequence is 13 residues long. CDR1 MDHEN and CDR2 SYDVKM come from the germline V gene. Trimming pared 7 bases from V and 7 bases from J, leaving 17 bases between. The DNA for the CDR3 is TGTGCCAGCAAACCGGGCGGACTTTGGGAGCAGTACTTC. Translating it yields CASKPGGLWEQYF.

This clonotype has only a few counts. V usage is TRBV7-9 and J usage is TRBJ2-1; 10 bases map to TRBD2. Germline assignment: CDR1 SEHNR and CDR2 FQNEAQ (reference sequence). After removal of 3 bases from V and 2 bases from J, the junction contained 7 bases not matched to a gene. This CDR3 comprises 17 residues. The CDR3 nucleotides read TGTGCCAGCAGCTTCAAGCCGCTAGCGGGAGCCTACAATGAGCAGTTCTTC. Protein: CASSFKPLAGAYNEQFF.

V and J are TRBV29-1 and TRBJ2-7; possible D gene TRBD2, 6 bases. CDR1 is SQVTM, CDR2 ANQGSEA, per germline. The CDR3 is made up of 14 amino acids. The V and J ends lost 6 bases and 4 bases respectively, with 19 bases between them. The CDR3 nucleotides read TGCAGCGTCGCCGGGACTGGGAGACCTTACGAGCAGTACTTC. Encoded protein: CSVAGTGRPYEQYF.

This clonotype has just a few counts. V and J are TRBV15 and TRBJ2-3; 8 bases align to TRBD2. The V segment lost 3 bases and the J segment 2 bases; nucleotides outside the gene matches: 10. Germline CDR1 is LNHNV and CDR2 is YYDKDF (reference sequence). This CDR3 region has 17 residues. The CDR3 protein is CATSSPLAGSFTDTQYF. In nucleotides, the CDR3 is TGTGCCACCAGCAGCCCCCTAGCGGGTTCGTTCACAGATACGCAGTATTTT.

The V call is TRBV28, the J call TRBJ2-3; no clear D gene. Germline V gives CDR1 MDHEN, CDR2 SYDVKM. This CDR3 is built from 14 residues. The V end was cut by 7 bases, the J end by 0 bases, with 11 bases between. The CDR3 nucleotides read TGTGCCAGCACAAGGAGATCTAGCACAGATACGCAGTATTTT. This gives the protein CASTRRSSTDTQYF.

The chain couples TRBV29-1 to TRBJ2-7; possible D gene TRBD1, 5 bases. CDR1 SQVTM and CDR2 ANQGSEA come from the germline V gene. The V gene lost 7 bases and the J gene lost 5 bases, with 12 bases spanning the gap. The CDR3 sequence is 11 residues long. The CDR3 DNA follows: TGCAGCGCTACAGGTGTCCACGAGCAGTACTTC. Translating it yields CSATGVHEQYF.

This clonotype was seen only a few times. The rearrangement links TRBV28 to TRBJ2-3, with D hard to call. This CDR3 is built from 16 residues. V gave up 7 bases and J gave up 3 bases, with 20 bases separating them. Germline CDR1 is MDHEN and CDR2 is SYDVKM. The CDR3 nucleotides read TGTGCCAGCATCAGCCTCCCGCCGCAGGAGACAGATACGCAGTATTTT. The encoded protein is CASISLPPQETDTQYF.

CDR3 nucleotide sequence: TGCGCCAGCAGCCCTCGGACAACCGAGGGTCTCTCCTACAATGAGCAGTTCTTC. Residues: CASSPRTTEGLSYNEQFF. The gene calls are TRBV23-1 and TRBJ2-1; possibly TRBD1 or TRBD2 for D (5 bases each). TRBV23-1 is classed as an ORF, of uncertain function. The CDR3 spans 18 residues. Trimming left V 6 bases short and J 0 bases short, with 21 bases between.

This clonotype was seen only a few times. The chain joins TRBV27 to TRBJ2-4, with no clear D. Deletions cut 6 bases from V and 1 base from J, with 7 bases between. CDR1 is MNHEY, CDR2 SMNVEV, per germline (reference sequence). CDR3 length: 13 residues. CDR3 in DNA: TGTGCCAGCAGCAAACAGGCCAAAAACATTCAGTACTTC. Translating gives CASSKQAKNIQYF.

The rearrangement links TRBV7-6 to TRBJ2-7; D is unresolved. Deletions cut 5 bases from V and 2 bases from J, with 10 bases between. The CDR3 has 13 amino acids. CDR1 and CDR2 (germline): SGHVS, FNYEAQ. For the CDR3, the DNA is TGTGCCAGCAGCCGTGGACGGCCCTACGAGCAGTACTTC. It encodes CASSRGRPYEQYF. Using reference TRBV7-6 and TRBJ2-7 for the parts outside the CDR3, the full variable domain is GAGVSQSPRYKVTKRGQDVALRCDPISGHVSLYWYRQALGQGPEFLTYFNYEAQQDKSGLPNDRFSAERPEGSISTLTIQRTEQRDSAMYRCASSRGRPYEQYFGPGTRLTVT.

V is TRBV29-1 and J is TRBJ1-4, with 11 bases lining up with TRBD1. Looked up from germline, CDR1 is SQVTM and CDR2 is ANQGSEA. J gave up 7 bases and V 3 bases, and 4 bases lay outside the gene matches. The length of the CDR3 is 14 residues. The CDR3 sequence is CSVEGQGGSEKLFF. As DNA, the CDR3 is TGCAGCGTTGAGGGACAGGGGGGTTCTGAAAAACTGTTTTTT. Filled out from reference TRBV29-1 and TRBJ1-4, the complete variable domain reads SAVISQKPSRDICQRGTSLTIQCQVDSQVTMMFWYRQQPGQSLTLIATANQGSEATYESGFVIDKFPISRPNLTFSTLTVSNMSPEDSSIYLCSVEGQGGSEKLFFGSGTQLSVL.

The sample holds many counts of this clonotype. The genes are TRBV29-1 and TRBJ2-3; 12 nucleotides line up with TRBD1. The CDR3 is made up of 14 amino acids. Germline V lookup: CDR1 SQVTM, CDR2 ANQGSEA. V trimming: 6 bases; J trimming: 4 bases; junction bases outside the gene matches: 5. The CDR3: CSVAGQGASDTQYF. Written as DNA, the CDR3 is TGCAGCGTAGCGGGACAGGGGGCTTCAGATACGCAGTATTTT.

The CDR3 nucleotides are TGCGCCAGCAGCCAAGATGGAAGGGGAGGGACCGGGGAGCTGTTTTTT. It translates to CASSQDGRGGTGELFF. The genes are TRBV4-3 and TRBJ2-2; the match to TRBD2 covers 7 bases. CDR3 length: 16 amino acids. CDR1 is LGHNA and CDR2 is YSLEER in the germline V gene. V gave up 0 bases and J gave up 5 bases; unmatched junction bases: 6.

This clonotype has more than one count but fewer than ten. The V gene is TRBV10-3, the J gene TRBJ2-7; D gene uncertain. The CDR3 has 12 residues. Trimming cost V 10 bases and J 0 bases, with 10 bases left between them. Germline CDR1 reads ENHRY; CDR2 reads SYGVKD. The CDR3 nucleotides read TGTGCCACTTCAACCGACTCCTACGAGCAGTACTTC. This encodes CATSTDSYEQYF.

This clonotype was found many times. The gene calls are TRBV10-3 and TRBJ2-7; the D gene is possibly TRBD2 (5 bases). Germline CDR1 reads ENHRY; CDR2 reads SYGVKD. This CDR3 spans 16 amino acids. Trimming removed 0 bases at V and 3 bases at J, with 15 bases between. The DNA for the CDR3 is TGTGCCATCAGTGAGTCGACTCGGGTAGGACTCTACGAGCAGTACTTC. Amino acids: CAISESTRVGLYEQYF.

This clonotype was counted between two and nine times. The gene calls are TRBV11-2 and TRBJ2-7; 7 bases are shared with TRBD2. The V and J ends lost 7 bases and 2 bases, in that order; junction bases with no gene match: 8. CDR3 length: 14 amino acids. Germline lookup yields CDR1 SGHAT and CDR2 FQNNGV. The CDR3 bases are TGTGCCAGCACCCTAGGCGGGGGACCCTACGAGCAGTACTTC. Amino acid sequence: CASTLGGGPYEQYF.

This clonotype turned up a few times. The chain combines TRBV7-2 with TRBJ2-6, with 8 nucleotides matching TRBD1. Germline V lookup: CDR1 SGHTA, CDR2 FQGNSA. The CDR3 sequence is 15 residues long. V lost 5 bases to trimming and J lost 2 bases; unmatched junction nucleotides: 2. CDR3 sequence reads: CASSEGQAGANVLTF. In nucleotides, the CDR3 is TGTGCCAGCAGCGAGGGACAGGCTGGGGCCAACGTCCTGACTTTC.

In this sample, this clonotype turned up many times. The V and J genes are TRBV7-9 and TRBJ1-5; D gene ambiguous. CDR1 and CDR2 (germline): SEHNR, FQNEAQ (reference sequence). This CDR3 has 14 residues. Trimming removed 1 base at V and 3 bases at J, with 7 bases between. CDR3 region: CASSLGAANQPQHF. CDR3 DNA sequence: TGTGCCAGCAGCTTAGGGGCAGCCAATCAGCCCCAGCATTTT. Complete variable domain (other parts from reference TRBV7-9 and TRBJ1-5): DTGVSQNPRHKITKRGQNVTFRCDPISEHNRLYWYRQTLGQGPEFLTYFQNEAQLEKSRLLSDRFSAERPKGSFSTLEIQRTEQGDSAMYLCASSLGAANQPQHFGDGTRLSIL.

V gene TRBV5-1 combines with J gene TRBJ1-1; D perhaps matches TRBD1 (5 bases). V was cut by 5 bases and J by 0 bases, with 17 bases left in between. Germline assignment: CDR1 SGHRS and CDR2 YFSETQ. The CDR3 spans 16 residues. CDR3 nucleotides: TGCGCCAGCAGACGGGACCCTCCTGGCATGAACACTGAAGCTTTCTTT. Amino acids: CASRRDPPGMNTEAFF.

This clonotype was seen only a few times. J is TRBJ2-7 and V is TRBV5-5, with D possibly TRBD2 on 5 matching bases. Trimming removed 4 bases at V and 2 bases at J, with 16 bases between. This CDR3 region has 15 residues. Germline CDR1 and CDR2: SGHKS and YYEKEE (reference sequence). The CDR3 coding sequence is TGTGCCAGCAGCCTGCGGGCCAACCTTGCCTACGAGCAGTACTTC. It specifies CASSLRANLAYEQYF.

The chain uses TRBV12-3 or TRBV12-4 and TRBJ1-3; possible D gene TRBD1, 5 bases. Trimming removed 8 bases at V and 0 bases at J, with 14 bases between. CDR3 length: 15 amino acids. The CDR3 DNA is TGTGCCAGCCCCTGGGGACGCTACTCTGGAAACACCATATATTTT. It translates to CASPWGRYSGNTIYF.

This clonotype showed up many times. The V and J genes are TRBV12-3 or TRBV12-4 and TRBJ2-5; 8 nucleotides line up with TRBD1. Trimming cost V 6 bases and J 7 bases; bases outside gene matches: 13. The CDR3 is 15 residues long. This chain's CDR3 is CASRSAGQGASTQYF. The CDR3 nucleotides are TGTGCCAGCAGATCAGCCGGACAGGGCGCATCGACCCAGTACTTC.

This clonotype came up a few times. The genes are TRBV27 and TRBJ2-7; 9 bases are shared with TRBD1. J gave up 5 bases and V 6 bases, and 8 bases lay outside the gene matches. Germline CDR1 MNHEY, CDR2 SMNVEV (reference sequence). The length of the CDR3 is 14 residues. The CDR3 region is CASRGDRVHDEQYF. DNA for the CDR3: TGTGCCAGCAGGGGGGACAGGGTCCACGACGAGCAGTACTTC.

In this sample, this clonotype turned up a few times. The chain employs TRBV20-1 and TRBJ2-2, with TRBD1 as a possible D gene (6 bases). The germline CDR1 and CDR2 sequences are DFQATT and SNEGSKA (reference sequence). The CDR3 consists of 13 residues. V gave up 3 bases and J gave up 8 bases, with 13 bases separating them. DNA of the CDR3: TGCAGTGCTAGGCCTACCGGGACAGGGGAGCTGTTTTTT. Translated: CSARPTGTGELFF.

The chain uses TRBV7-6 and TRBJ2-4; 7 bases agree with TRBD1. After removal of 5 bases from V and 6 bases from J, the junction contained 7 bases not matched to a gene. Germline V gene sequence: CDR1 SGHVS, CDR2 FNYEAQ. The CDR3 covers 14 residues. CDR3 sequence: CASSLGPGGNIQYF. The CDR3 region has the DNA TGTGCCAGCAGCCTTGGACCAGGGGGAAACATTCAGTACTTC.

This rearrangement joins TRBV20-1 to TRBJ2-2; D ambiguous. Per germline, CDR1 DFQATT and CDR2 SNEGSKA (reference sequence). CDR3 length: 11 residues. With 3 bases removed from V and 8 bases from J, the gap between germline ends came to 7 bases. The CDR3 spells CSASSLGELFF. Written as DNA, the CDR3 is TGCAGTGCTAGTAGTTTGGGGGAGCTGTTTTTT.

The table lists this clonotype with many counts. CDR3 sequence: CSVELGQGAWNEQFF. For the CDR3, the DNA is TGCAGCGTTGAACTGGGACAGGGGGCTTGGAATGAGCAGTTCTTC. This chain connects TRBV29-1 to TRBJ2-1; 12 nucleotides agree with TRBD1. The CDR3 loop spans 15 amino acids. Losses at the gene ends were 2 bases for V and 7 bases for J; bases not matched to a gene: 6. From germline, CDR1 is SQVTM and CDR2 ANQGSEA.

This chain connects TRBV6-2 or TRBV6-3 to TRBJ2-1; 10 bases fit TRBD1. The CDR3 covers 19 residues. Trimming cost V 2 bases and J 6 bases; bases outside gene matches: 16. Germline CDR1 MNHEY, CDR2 SVGEGT. The CDR3 loop is CASSYHPTGTGEIVNEQFF. CDR3 coding DNA: TGTGCCAGCAGTTACCATCCCACCGGGACAGGGGAAATTGTCAATGAGCAGTTCTTC.

This clonotype was seen repeatedly, ten times or more. V usage is TRBV5-1 and J usage is TRBJ2-7; D not resolved. The CDR3 is 12 residues long. Germline-derived CDR1 and CDR2 are SGHRS and YFSETQ. V gave up 0 bases and J gave up 5 bases, with 6 bases separating them. The CDR3 bases are TGCGCCAGCAGCTTGGTATCGGACGAGCAGTACTTC. Translation gives CASSLVSDEQYF.

In this sample, this clonotype turned up many times. This chain connects TRBV29-1 to TRBJ2-1, with D perhaps matching TRBD1 or TRBD2 (5 bases each). Germline-derived CDR1 and CDR2 are SQVTM and ANQGSEA. The CDR3 is 13 residues long. With 4 bases removed from V and 10 bases from J, the gap between germline ends came to 17 bases. In DNA form, the CDR3 reads TGCAGCGTTGTACGAACAGGAACTAGGGAGCAGTTCTTC. Its translation: CSVVRTGTREQFF.